A single sample gave rise to the 25 T cell receptor beta chains below, sequenced in a study of T-cell reconstitution after alpha-beta-depleted transplantation in children. This sample's TCRbeta library carried unique molecular identifier barcodes. TCRdb passed the PCR reads through MiXCR, listing each CDR3 protein once. Counted here are around 600,000 distinct CDR3 sequences, 10% to 13% occurring once; the ten biggest clones make up roughly 3.9%. The sequences come from PBMCs from the stem cell graft donor, collected from the stem cell graft. These receptor sequences come from a human donor who donated a stem cell graft to a child with acute myeloid leukemia.

Many counts were recorded for this clonotype. The rearrangement joins TRBV6-2 or TRBV6-3 to TRBJ2-1; 10 bases line up with TRBD2. This CDR3 is built from 16 residues. J was trimmed by 7 bases and V by 2 bases; bases with no gene match: 8. The V gene's germline CDR1 is MNHEY and CDR2 SVGEGT. As DNA, the CDR3 is TGTGCCAGCAGTTACCTTCAAGCGGGAGGGCCGAATGAGCAGTTCTTC. This translates into CASSYLQAGGPNEQFF.

Ten or more counts support this clonotype. CDR3 sequence (DNA): TGCAGTGCTAGTTGGGGCTCTGAAATGGACACTGAAGCTTTCTTT. Translation gives CSASWGSEMDTEAFF. V gene TRBV20-1 combines with J gene TRBJ1-1; weak D call: TRBD1 (5 bases). The V end lost 3 bases, the J end lost 3 bases, and 17 bases lay between the germline ends. Germline V gene lookup returns CDR1 DFQATT and CDR2 SNEGSKA (reference sequence). The CDR3 totals 15 residues.

This sequence joins TRBV18 and TRBJ1-1; no reliable D call. This CDR3 region has 14 residues. CDR1 KGHSH and CDR2 LQKENI come from the germline V gene. Trimming cost V 0 bases and J 3 bases, with 8 bases left between them. CDR3 sequence reads: CASSPPIGDTEAFF. The CDR3 coding sequence is TGTGCCAGCTCACCACCGATCGGGGACACTGAAGCTTTCTTT.

This rearrangement joins TRBV7-2 to TRBJ2-2; 9 positions match TRBD2. CDR3 size: 16 residues. In germline, CDR1 is SGHTA, CDR2 FQGNSA. V shed 2 bases, J shed 4 bases, and the junction held 5 bases outside the gene matches. The CDR3 DNA is TGTGCCAGCAGCTTAAGAAGTAGCGGGAGCACCGGGGAGCTGTTTTTT. Translated: CASSLRSSGSTGELFF.

This clonotype was detected a few times. CDR3 in amino acids: CASSVSPGNEQFF. The CDR3 coding sequence is TGTGCCAGCAGCGTATCACCCGGCAATGAGCAGTTCTTC. The chain uses TRBV9 and TRBJ2-1; D is undetermined. Germline CDR1 is SGDLS and CDR2 is YYNGEE. The CDR3 totals 13 residues. Trimming stripped 1 base from V and 6 bases from J, with 8 bases between.

This clonotype has ten or more counts. The chain joins TRBV7-2 to TRBJ2-7, with 9 bases identical to TRBD2. V lost 2 bases and J lost 0; bases outside the gene matches: 5. The CDR3 consists of 16 residues. Germline V CDR1 and CDR2: SGHTA, FQGNSA. CDR3 loop: CASSLRVTSGSYEQYF. The CDR3 DNA reads as TGTGCCAGCAGCTTAAGAGTGACTAGCGGCTCCTACGAGCAGTACTTC.

This chain's CDR3 is CASSLPAGVFHEQFF. The CDR3, as DNA: TGTGCCAGCAGCTTACCAGCGGGAGTTTTCCATGAGCAGTTCTTC. The V and J genes are TRBV7-2 and TRBJ2-1; 8 nucleotides line up with TRBD2. CDR1 SGHTA and CDR2 FQGNSA come from the germline V gene. This CDR3 comprises 15 residues. After removal of 2 bases from V and 8 bases from J, the junction contained 8 bases not matched to a gene.

V gene TRBV5-1 combines with J gene TRBJ2-7; TRBD1 matches at 7 bases. This CDR3 comprises 14 residues. Germline values: CDR1 SGHRS, CDR2 YFSETQ. The V gene end was trimmed by 7 bases and the J gene end by 5 bases; junction bases not matched to a gene: 12. CDR3 protein: CASGSGQSTHEQYF. Here the CDR3 DNA reads TGCGCCAGCGGGTCGGGACAGAGTACTCACGAGCAGTACTTC. Based on the CDR3 plus reference TRBV5-1 and TRBJ2-7, the full variable domain is KAGVTQTPRYLIKTRGQQVTLSCSPISGHRSVSWYQQTPGQGLQFLFEYFSETQRNKGNFPGRFSGRQFSNSRSEMNVSTLELGDSALYLCASGSGQSTHEQYFGPGTRLTVT.

This chain connects TRBV11-2 to TRBJ2-1, with no clear D. The CDR3 is 14 residues long. Trimming removed 7 bases at V and 7 bases at J, with 17 bases between. Looked up from germline, CDR1 is SGHAT and CDR2 is FQNNGV. The CDR3 DNA sequence: TGTGCCAGCACCCCCCAAGCCGGTTGGAATGAGCAGTTCTTC. This translates into CASTPQAGWNEQFF.

This clonotype was counted many times. The chain combines TRBV27 with TRBJ2-3, with D tentatively TRBD2 (5 bases). This CDR3 is built from 15 residues. Germline lookup yields CDR1 MNHEY and CDR2 SMNVEV (reference sequence). V was trimmed by 5 bases and J by 1 base, leaving 13 bases between them. The CDR3 region has the DNA TGTGCCAGCAGTCATGAGGCGGGTCGCACAGATACGCAGTATTTT. This sequence encodes CASSHEAGRTDTQYF.

In this sample, this clonotype turned up a few times. This rearrangement joins TRBV28 to TRBJ2-1; D is possibly TRBD2 (6 bases). The germline V and J ends were trimmed by 5 bases and 7 bases, with 21 bases remaining between them. This CDR3 has 16 amino acids. Per germline, CDR1 MDHEN and CDR2 SYDVKM. CDR3 protein: CASSAHRGTGANEQFF. The CDR3, as DNA: TGTGCCAGCAGTGCCCACCGGGGGACGGGAGCGAATGAGCAGTTCTTC.

In its sample, this clonotype was seen many times. This rearrangement joins TRBV5-1 to TRBJ2-7; 10 bases fit TRBD1. Germline CDR1 reads SGHRS; CDR2 reads YFSETQ. V shed 4 bases and J 5 bases; nucleotides not matched to a gene: 12. The CDR3 contains 16 residues. CDR3 nucleotides: TGCGCCAGCAGCACTACGGGACAGGGGAGTGTCCACGAGCAGTACTTC. Amino acids: CASSTTGQGSVHEQYF.

The chain links TRBV30 to TRBJ2-7, with TRBD1 identical over 7 bases. V shed 8 bases and J 4 bases; nucleotides not matched to a gene: 14. The CDR3 loop spans 14 amino acids. Germline CDR1 is GTSNPN and CDR2 is SVGIG (reference sequence). The CDR3 region is CAGSSGTVTYEQYF. DNA of the CDR3: TGTGCCGGAAGCTCCGGGACAGTAACATACGAGCAGTACTTC. Full variable domain (missing parts from reference TRBV30 and TRBJ2-7): SQTIHQWPATLVQPVGSPLSLECTVEGTSNPNLYWYRQAAGRGLQLLFYSVGIGQISSEVPQNLSASRPQDRQFILSSKKLLLSDSGFYLCAGSSGTVTYEQYFGPGTRLTVT.

V is TRBV15 and J is TRBJ2-3, with 10 positions matching TRBD2. With V trimmed by 5 bases and J by 6 bases, 17 bases remained unmatched. Germline CDR1 and CDR2: LNHNV and YYDKDF (reference sequence). The CDR3 spans 18 residues. CDR3 region: CATSAGPEAGGVRDTQYF. The CDR3 nucleotides read TGTGCCACCAGCGCCGGACCCGAAGCGGGAGGGGTCCGTGATACGCAGTATTTT.

The rearrangement links TRBV6-2 or TRBV6-3 to TRBJ2-7; TRBD1 matches 10 bases. The CDR3 runs 14 residues. The junction had 5 bases not matched to a gene; V was cut back by 8 bases and J by 1 base. Germline loops: CDR1 MNHEY, CDR2 SVGEGT. DNA for the CDR3: TGTGCCAGCCATCGGGGACAGGGGTCCTACGAGCAGTACTTC. This codes for CASHRGQGSYEQYF.

Ten or more counts support this clonotype. CDR3 coding DNA: TGCAGTGCTAGAGAATCTAGCGGTGAGCAGTTCTTC. Translation: CSARESSGEQFF. V usage is TRBV20-1 and J usage is TRBJ2-1; TRBD2 agrees at 7 bases. The J segment lost 9 bases and the V segment lost 0 bases, leaving 2 bases of the junction unmatched. Looked up from germline, CDR1 is DFQATT and CDR2 is SNEGSKA (reference sequence). This CDR3 comprises 12 residues.

In this sample, this clonotype turned up many times. This chain uses TRBV24-1 with TRBJ2-1; 11 bases align to TRBD2. The CDR3 extends over 14 amino acids. V shed 3 bases and J 7 bases; nucleotides not matched to a gene: 1. Germline-derived CDR1 and CDR2 are KGHDR and SFDVKD. Here the CDR3 reads CATSDGTSGNEQFF. In DNA form, the CDR3 reads TGTGCCACCAGTGATGGGACTAGCGGTAATGAGCAGTTCTTC.

The chain employs TRBV6-4 and TRBJ2-3; D is perhaps TRBD1 (5 bases). The CDR3 length is 14 residues. CDR1 and CDR2 (germline): MRHNA, SNTAGT. The germline V and J ends were trimmed by 3 bases and 3 bases, with 10 bases remaining between them. CDR3 loop: CASSDAGLTDTQYF. For the CDR3, the DNA is TGTGCCAGCAGTGATGCAGGGTTGACAGATACGCAGTATTTT.

This clonotype was observed a few times. V is TRBV20-1 and J is TRBJ2-3; possibly TRBD2 for D (7 bases). CDR1 and CDR2 (germline): DFQATT, SNEGSKA (reference sequence). The CDR3 consists of 19 residues. The V end lost 2 bases, the J end lost 4 bases, and 28 bases lay between the germline ends. CDR3 sequence (DNA): TGCAGTGCTAGACCCCTGAAGGGGAGGGGGTTCGGTTCATCAGATACGCAGTATTTT. Translating it yields CSARPLKGRGFGSSDTQYF.

CDR3 DNA sequence: TGTGCCAGCAGCCAAGAGTCTAGCGGGTACCAAGAGACCCAGTACTTC. As protein: CASSQESSGYQETQYF. The V gene is TRBV4-2, the J gene TRBJ2-5, with 8 bases aligning to TRBD2. The length of the CDR3 is 16 residues. CDR1 is LGHNA, CDR2 YNFKEQ, per germline. Unmatched junction bases numbered 3, after V lost 0 bases and J lost 0 bases.

The rearrangement uses TRBV18 and TRBJ2-3, with D perhaps given as TRBD1 or TRBD2 (5 bases each). The length of the CDR3 is 17 residues. CDR1 and CDR2 from the germline V gene are KGHSH and LQKENI. V lost 6 bases and J lost 1, with 20 bases in between. This CDR3 is CASSGRLGQGGTDTQYF. In nucleotides, the CDR3 is TGTGCCAGCTCCGGCCGCCTAGGGCAGGGAGGCACAGATACGCAGTATTTT.

This chain joins TRBV19 and TRBJ2-6; D not resolved. Germline loops: CDR1 LNHDA, CDR2 SQIVND (reference sequence). The V gene lost 0 bases and the J gene lost 2 bases, with 8 bases spanning the gap. CDR3 length: 16 residues. As DNA, the CDR3 is TGTGCCAGTAGTATAGACGATCGGCCTGGGGCCAACGTCCTGACTTTC. This gives the protein CASSIDDRPGANVLTF.

This clonotype occurred a few times. The chain uses TRBV20-1 and TRBJ1-5; 9 bases agree with TRBD1. V lost 2 bases to trimming and J lost 3 bases; unmatched junction nucleotides: 5. This CDR3 spans 15 amino acids. Germline values: CDR1 DFQATT, CDR2 SNEGSKA (reference sequence). DNA of the CDR3: TGCAGTGCTAGAATAACAGGGGGCGTCAATCAGCCCCAGCATTTT. Its translation is CSARITGGVNQPQHF.

Many counts were recorded for this clonotype. This CDR3 reads CSVEDARRVNEQYF. In DNA, the CDR3 is TGCAGCGTTGAAGATGCCAGGCGAGTGAACGAGCAGTACTTC. The genes are TRBV29-1 and TRBJ2-7; D not certain. Germline V gene sequence: CDR1 SQVTM, CDR2 ANQGSEA. The CDR3 contains 14 residues. V was cut by 0 bases and J by 5 bases, with 14 bases left in between.

The V and J genes are TRBV7-9 and TRBJ1-5; TRBD1 matches 10 bases. With V trimmed by 4 bases and J by 6 bases, 6 bases remained unmatched. The CDR3 has 15 amino acids. CDR1 SEHNR and CDR2 FQNEAQ come from the germline V gene (reference sequence). CDR3 sequence (DNA): TGTGCCAGCAGCTCGACAGGGGGCTCTGGTCAGCCCCAGCATTTT. As protein: CASSSTGGSGQPQHF.